This TCR beta chain originates from a study of blood T cell repertoires in COVID-19. This CDR3 contains 15 residues. J gave up 9 bases and V 3 bases, and 6 bases lay outside the gene matches. Germline V gene sequence: CDR1 LGHNA, CDR2 YNFKEQ. Sequenced by immunoSEQ multiplex PCR; TCRdb stores in-frame clones only, minus some. This table has 180,000 or so clones, around 87% appearing once. The chain employs TRBV4-2 and TRBJ1-6; 9 positions agree with TRBD1. This sequence originates from a middle-aged man with active or convalescent COVID-19. Sequenced material: peripheral blood. The CDR3 bases are TGTGCCAGCAGCCAGCAACAGGGACAGGGTTCACCCCTCCACTTT. This codes for CASSQQQGQGSPLHF.